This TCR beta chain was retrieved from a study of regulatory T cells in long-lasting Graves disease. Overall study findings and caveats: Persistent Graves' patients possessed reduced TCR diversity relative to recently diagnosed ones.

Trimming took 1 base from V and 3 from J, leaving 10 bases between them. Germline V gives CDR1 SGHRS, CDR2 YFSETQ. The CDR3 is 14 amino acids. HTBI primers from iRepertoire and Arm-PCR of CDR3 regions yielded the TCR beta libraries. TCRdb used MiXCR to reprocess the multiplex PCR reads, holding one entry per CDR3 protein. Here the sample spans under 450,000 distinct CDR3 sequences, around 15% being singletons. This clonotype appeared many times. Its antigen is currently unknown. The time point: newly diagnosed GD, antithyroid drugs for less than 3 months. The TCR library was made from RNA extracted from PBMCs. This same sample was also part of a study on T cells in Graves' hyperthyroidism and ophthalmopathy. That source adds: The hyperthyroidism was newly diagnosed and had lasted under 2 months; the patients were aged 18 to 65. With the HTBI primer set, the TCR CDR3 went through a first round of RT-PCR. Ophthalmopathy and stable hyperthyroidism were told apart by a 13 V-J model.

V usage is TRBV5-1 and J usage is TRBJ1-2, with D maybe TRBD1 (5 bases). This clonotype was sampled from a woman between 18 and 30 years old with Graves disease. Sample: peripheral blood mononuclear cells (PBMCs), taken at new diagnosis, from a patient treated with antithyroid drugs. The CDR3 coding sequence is TGCGCCAGCAGCTTGTCGCAGGGCGACTATGGCTACACCTTC. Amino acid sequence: CASSLSQGDYGYTF.